This is a list of T cell receptor beta chains from one sample in a study of blood T cell repertoires in COVID-19. Sequencing used immunoSEQ multiplex PCR; TCRdb keeps in-frame clones, though not all of them. The table records about 230,000 clones, roughly 80% of them present only once. Sequencing was carried out using peripheral blood. Receptors were obtained from a woman aged 70 to 79 with active or convalescent COVID-19. Both conserved end residues are part of each CDR3. The D gene is left open where the match is weak. Clone size appears in some rows only: once, few, many, or a class for an expanded clone.

CDR3 length: 14
clone size: few
D gene: TRBD2
J gene: TRBJ2-3
V gene: TRBV5-6
CDR3 DNA: TGTGCCAGCAGCCTCCGCTCGGGGGGAGATACGCAGTATTTT
CDR3 protein: CASSLRSGGDTQYF

CDR3 length: 15
clone size: NA
D gene: TRBD2
J gene: TRBJ2-7
V gene: TRBV11-2
CDR3 DNA: TGTGCCAGCAGCCAACTAGCGGGAGGGGCCCCTACGCAGTACTTC
CDR3 protein: CASSQLAGGAPTQYF

CDR3 length: 14
clone size: NA
D gene: NA
J gene: TRBJ1-4
V gene: TRBV5-1
CDR3 DNA: TGCGCCAGCAGCTTGGATACTCCCCATGAAAAACTGTTTTTT
CDR3 protein: CASSLDTPHEKLFF

CDR3 length: 14
clone size: once
D gene: NA
J gene: TRBJ2-1
V gene: TRBV21-1
CDR3 DNA: TGTGCCAGCAGCAAGGGCGGGAGGGCCGATGAGCAGTTCTTC
CDR3 protein: CASSKGGRADEQFF

CDR3 length: 12
clone size: NA
D gene: NA
J gene: TRBJ2-7
V gene: TRBV28
CDR3 DNA: TGTGCCAGCAGCAGGACAGTCTACGAGCAGTACTTC
CDR3 protein: CASSRTVYEQYF

CDR3 length: 16
clone size: NA
D gene: NA
J gene: TRBJ1-1
V gene: TRBV9
CDR3 DNA: TGTGCCAGCAGCGTGATGAGCTCGGTCTTGAACACTGAAGCTTTCTTT
CDR3 protein: CASSVMSSVLNTEAFF

CDR3 length: 16
clone size: few
D gene: NA
J gene: TRBJ1-4
V gene: TRBV5-1
CDR3 DNA: TGCGCCAGCAGCTTGGCCCACATTACAACTAATGAAAAACTGTTTTTT
CDR3 protein: CASSLAHITTNEKLFF

CDR3 length: 13
clone size: NA
D gene: TRBD1
J gene: TRBJ1-3
V gene: TRBV2
CDR3 DNA: TGTGCCAGCAGTTGGACAGGGGAGGACACCATATATTTT
CDR3 protein: CASSWTGEDTIYF

CDR3 length: 15
clone size: NA
D gene: TRBD1
J gene: TRBJ1-5
V gene: TRBV2
CDR3 DNA: TGTGCCAGCACCGAACAGGGGCCGTTTGGGCAGCCCCAGCATTTT
CDR3 protein: CASTEQGPFGQPQHF

CDR3 length: 15
clone size: once
D gene: TRBD2
J gene: TRBJ2-5
V gene: TRBV19
CDR3 DNA: TGTGCCAGTAGTGGCCGACTAGCGTCTCGAGAGACCCAGTACTTC
CDR3 protein: CASSGRLASRETQYF

CDR3 length: 16
clone size: NA
D gene: NA
J gene: TRBJ2-3
V gene: TRBV4-1
CDR3 DNA: TGCGCCAGCAGCCAAGAGCGGTTCGCTAGCACAGATACGCAGTATTTT
CDR3 protein: CASSQERFASTDTQYF

CDR3 length: 16
clone size: NA
D gene: NA
J gene: TRBJ2-6
V gene: TRBV10-3
CDR3 DNA: TGTGCCACAACGGGTTTCGGCGACTCTGGGGCCAACGTCCTGACTTTC
CDR3 protein: CATTGFGDSGANVLTF

CDR3 length: 13
clone size: NA
D gene: TRBD1
J gene: TRBJ2-7
V gene: TRBV29-1
CDR3 DNA: TGCAGCGTGGGGGGACAGGGGGCTTACGAGCAGTACTTC
CDR3 protein: CSVGGQGAYEQYF

CDR3 length: 14
clone size: NA
D gene: TRBD1
J gene: TRBJ2-7
V gene: TRBV18
CDR3 DNA: TGTGCCAGCTCACCACTCGAGACAGGGGCCGAGCAGTACTTC
CDR3 protein: CASSPLETGAEQYF

CDR3 length: 13
clone size: NA
D gene: NA
J gene: TRBJ1-3
V gene: TRBV12-3/TRBV12-4
CDR3 DNA: TGTGCCAGCAGTTTGCAAACTTTAGGGGCAGCCAAGTTT
CDR3 protein: CASSLQTLGAAKF

CDR3 length: 15
clone size: NA
D gene: TRBD1
J gene: TRBJ1-2
V gene: TRBV4-1
CDR3 DNA: TGCGCCAGCAGCCAACAGGACAGGGGGGGCTATGGCTACACCTTC
CDR3 protein: CASSQQDRGGYGYTF

CDR3 length: 14
clone size: few
D gene: NA
J gene: TRBJ2-4
V gene: TRBV5-1
CDR3 DNA: TGCGCCAGCAGCTTGTCGCAGGGACTAAACATTCAGTACTTC
CDR3 protein: CASSLSQGLNIQYF

CDR3 length: 15
clone size: NA
D gene: NA
J gene: TRBJ1-2
V gene: TRBV28
CDR3 DNA: TGTGCCAGCACTAAAGCTCGTGACAGGAACTATGGCTACACCTTC
CDR3 protein: CASTKARDRNYGYTF

CDR3 length: 16
clone size: NA
D gene: TRBD2
J gene: TRBJ2-7
V gene: TRBV5-6
CDR3 DNA: TGTGCCAGCAGTTGGACTAGCGGGGGCTACCCCTACGAGCAGTACTTC
CDR3 protein: CASSWTSGGYPYEQYF

CDR3 length: 15
clone size: NA
D gene: TRBD1
J gene: TRBJ1-2
V gene: TRBV5-1
CDR3 DNA: TGCGCCAGCAGCTTGGAAGGGGGCGCCTACTATGGCTACACCTTC
CDR3 protein: CASSLEGGAYYGYTF

CDR3 length: 13
clone size: once
D gene: NA
J gene: TRBJ2-7
V gene: TRBV11-3
CDR3 DNA: TGTGCCAGCAGCTTCGACAGGTGGAGCGAGCAGTACTTC
CDR3 protein: CASSFDRWSEQYF

CDR3 length: 15
clone size: NA
D gene: TRBD1
J gene: TRBJ2-1
V gene: TRBV6-6
CDR3 DNA: TGTGCCAGCAGAACAACAGGGGGCGCATACAATGAGCAGTTCTTC
CDR3 protein: CASRTTGGAYNEQFF

CDR3 length: 15
clone size: NA
D gene: NA
J gene: TRBJ1-4
V gene: TRBV3-1/TRBV3-2
CDR3 DNA: TGTGCCAGCAGCCATAGTAGAACAGGCAATGAAAAACTGTTTTTT
CDR3 protein: CASSHSRTGNEKLFF

CDR3 length: 15
clone size: NA
D gene: TRBD1
J gene: TRBJ1-2
V gene: TRBV3-1/TRBV3-2
CDR3 DNA: TGTGCCAGCAGTGGGACAGTCACTCAACTATATGGCTACACCTTC
CDR3 protein: CASSGTVTQLYGYTF

CDR3 length: 16
clone size: NA
D gene: TRBD2
J gene: TRBJ2-2
V gene: TRBV7-2
CDR3 DNA: TGTGCCAGCAGCCCTGTAGCGGGATATGGCACCGGGGAGCTGTTTTTT
CDR3 protein: CASSPVAGYGTGELFF

CDR3 length: 17
clone size: NA
D gene: TRBD1
J gene: TRBJ1-5
V gene: TRBV28
CDR3 DNA: TGTGCCAGCAGTTTATGGGGCGGGACAGGAGAATATCAGCCCCAGCATTTT
CDR3 protein: CASSLWGGTGEYQPQHF

CDR3 length: 15
clone size: NA
D gene: TRBD2
J gene: TRBJ2-3
V gene: TRBV30
CDR3 DNA: TGTGCCTGGGGTAGCGGGAGGGGGGGCACAGATACGCAGTATTTT
CDR3 protein: CAWGSGRGGTDTQYF

CDR3 length: 15
clone size: NA
D gene: NA
J gene: TRBJ1-4
V gene: TRBV5-1
CDR3 DNA: TGCGCCAGCAGCTTACTGACAGGTCCTAATGAAAAACTGTTTTTT
CDR3 protein: CASSLLTGPNEKLFF

CDR3 length: 16
clone size: NA
D gene: TRBD1
J gene: TRBJ1-4
V gene: TRBV18
CDR3 DNA: TGTGCCAGCTCCGGTCCTTCACAGGGGGTAGGAGAAAAACTGTTTTTT
CDR3 protein: CASSGPSQGVGEKLFF

CDR3 length: 12
clone size: NA
D gene: TRBD2
J gene: TRBJ2-5
V gene: TRBV3-1/TRBV3-2
CDR3 DNA: TGTGCCAGCAGCCACCCAGCGGGAACCCAGTACTTC
CDR3 protein: CASSHPAGTQYF

CDR3 length: 13
clone size: NA
D gene: NA
J gene: TRBJ1-1
V gene: TRBV7-2
CDR3 DNA: TGTGCCAGCAGCTTAACAGGGAACACTGAAGCTTTCTTT
CDR3 protein: CASSLTGNTEAFF

CDR3 length: 18
clone size: NA
D gene: TRBD2
J gene: TRBJ2-3
V gene: TRBV7-2
CDR3 DNA: TGTGCCAGCAGCTCCGGGACTAGCGGGGGACCGAGCACAGATACGCAGTATTTT
CDR3 protein: CASSSGTSGGPSTDTQYF

CDR3 length: 16
clone size: NA
D gene: TRBD2
J gene: TRBJ2-3
V gene: TRBV19
CDR3 DNA: TGTGCCAGTAGTATAGATGGGGCGGGGGTGAGAGATACGCAGTATTTT
CDR3 protein: CASSIDGAGVRDTQYF

CDR3 length: 15
clone size: NA
D gene: NA
J gene: TRBJ1-4
V gene: TRBV5-1
CDR3 DNA: TGCGCCAGCAGCTTGAATCTCGGCGGGGGCGAAAAACTGTTTTTT
CDR3 protein: CASSLNLGGGEKLFF

CDR3 length: 16
clone size: NA
D gene: TRBD1
J gene: TRBJ1-6
V gene: TRBV13
CDR3 DNA: TGTGCCAGCAGCTACTCCGAGGACAGGGGACATTCACCCCTCCACTTT
CDR3 protein: CASSYSEDRGHSPLHF

CDR3 length: 15
clone size: NA
D gene: TRBD2
J gene: TRBJ2-2
V gene: TRBV18
CDR3 DNA: TGTGCCAGCTCACTTATAGCGGGTCAGACCGGGGAGCTGTTTTTT
CDR3 protein: CASSLIAGQTGELFF

CDR3 length: 15
clone size: NA
D gene: TRBD2
J gene: TRBJ2-1
V gene: TRBV10-3
CDR3 DNA: TGTGCCATCAGTCCGACTAGCGGGCGATACAATGAGCAGTTCTTC
CDR3 protein: CAISPTSGRYNEQFF

CDR3 length: 13
clone size: NA
D gene: TRBD1
J gene: TRBJ2-7
V gene: TRBV3-1/TRBV3-2
CDR3 DNA: TGTGCCAGCAGCCTGGACAGGTTTGGGGAGCAGTACTTC
CDR3 protein: CASSLDRFGEQYF

CDR3 length: 13
clone size: NA
D gene: TRBD1
J gene: TRBJ2-5
V gene: TRBV30
CDR3 DNA: TGTGCCGTCCGGGACAGGGGCACCCTGACCCAGTACTTC
CDR3 protein: CAVRDRGTLTQYF

CDR3 length: 14
clone size: NA
D gene: TRBD1
J gene: TRBJ1-2
V gene: TRBV13
CDR3 DNA: TGTGCCAGCAGTGGAGGGGGCAGCAACTATGGCTACACCTTC
CDR3 protein: CASSGGGSNYGYTF

CDR3 length: 13
clone size: NA
D gene: NA
J gene: TRBJ1-4
V gene: TRBV3-1/TRBV3-2
CDR3 DNA: TGTGCCAGCAGCTACCACAGGGACGAAAAACTGTTTTTT
CDR3 protein: CASSYHRDEKLFF

CDR3 length: 16
clone size: NA
D gene: NA
J gene: TRBJ2-1
V gene: TRBV5-1
CDR3 DNA: TGCGCCAGCTCTTTCTCCAGCGCAAGCTCCTACAATGAGCAGTTCTTC
CDR3 protein: CASSFSSASSYNEQFF